This T cell receptor beta chain came from a study of early T cells in non-severe SARS-CoV-2 infection. About the research overall: RNA in bulk from unsorted whole blood was sequenced, and chains were unpaired.

CDR3 size: 15 residues. The germline gives CDR1 SGHAT, CDR2 FQNNGV. Trimming stripped 5 bases from V and 0 bases from J, with 10 bases between. Unique molecular identifiers (one per individual cDNA molecule) were attached. One entry per CDR3 protein results from TCRdb running MiXCR on the 5' RACE reads. The repertoire holds about 80,000 distinct CDR3 sequences, with around 15% as singletons. To note about this clonotype: Its antigen is undetermined.

The study, taken as a whole, reports: Database matching using VDJdb favored anti-spike CD8 responses, with private and CD4 specificities left missing.

Sequencing input: whole blood. The genes are TRBV11-2 and TRBJ1-4; tentatively, D is TRBD1 (6 bases). The source of this sequence is an adult who was a healthcare worker with PCR-confirmed SARS-CoV-2 infection or an uninfected control (not recorded which). The CDR3 loop reads CASSPGQTTNEKLFF. The DNA of the CDR3 is TGTGCCAGCAGCCCCGGACAGACAACTAATGAAAAACTGTTTTTT.